This T cell receptor beta chain was identified during a study of Graves' ophthalmopathy and Graves' hyperthyroidism. Hyperthyroidism in these 18- to 65-year-old patients was newly diagnosed, lasting under 2 months. Germline CDR1 and CDR2: SQVTM and ANQGSEA. The CDR3 has 15 residues. With 4 bases clipped from V and 4 bases from J, the junction kept 11 bases outside the gene matches. A remark on this clonotype: Its antigen is not identified.

RNA transcripts yielded amplified TCR beta CDR3 regions. RT-PCR in the first round used HTBI primers; a second-round multiplex PCR followed. MiXCR was run by TCRdb on the multiplex PCR reads, yielding one entry per CDR3 protein. Altogether roughly 1.1 million distinct CDR3 sequences are present, 35% to 40% being singletons, with the ten largest covering approximately 12%. Findings and caveats of the study: Separation of ophthalmopathy from stable hyperthyroidism was achieved by a 13-signature model, at about 89% sensitivity and under 82% specificity. Among thyroid clonotypes expanded above 0.001 frequency, most also appeared in blood. In predicting ophthalmopathy progression, the model reached 70.59% sensitivity and approximately 72% specificity.

The TCR comes from an adult man with Graves' hyperthyroidism. The specimen sequenced was peripheral blood or thyroid tissue (not recorded which). This chain links TRBV29-1 with TRBJ1-1; 8 bases map to TRBD1. As DNA, the CDR3 is TGCAGCGTTGGTAAGGACAGGGCGGGGGGCACTGAAGCTTTCTTT. It is translated as CSVGKDRAGGTEAFF.